The T cell receptor beta chain under discussion was sequenced for a study of beta chain features in type 1 diabetes. Overall study results and limits: Across all four CD4+ subsets, people with type 1 diabetes showed modestly shorter TCRB CDR3s.

Per the germline V gene, CDR1 is DFQATT and CDR2 is SNEGSKA (reference sequence). The V and J ends lost 3 bases and 10 bases respectively, with 13 bases between them. CDR3 length equals 11 residues. Every bit of the isolated RNA underwent reverse transcription, so sequencing read expressed TCRB transcripts. Reads averaged approximately 970,000 for stem cell-like memory T cell samples. The data were produced by immunoSEQ multiplex PCR, yet TCRdb's version contains in-frame clones alone and is incomplete. The sample holds 25,000 to 30,000 clones; around half are singletons and the top ten take 0.25% to 0.35%. Every single donor gave one heparinised blood draw, and these averaged about 120 mL. In this sample, this clone turned up a few times. The antigen is undetermined.

This TCR came from a man aged 25-45 years with type 1 diabetes. The sequenced material came from stem cell memory CD4+ T cells from blood. The chain is built from TRBV20-1 and TRBJ2-7, with D tentatively TRBD1 (6 bases). CDR3 loop: CSASPGQIQYF. The CDR3 DNA follows: TGCAGTGCTAGCCCAGGACAGATCCAGTACTTC.